These 28 T cell receptor beta chains came from one sample sequenced in a study of cytomegalovirus exposure and HLA in healthy donors. It was with 60 Vbeta and 13 Jbeta primers that the PCR ran. Clones were read by immunoSEQ multiplex PCR, and TCRdb kept only the in-frame ones, dropping some. The sample includes some 150,000 clones, roughly 71% of them seen just once. Sequencing was performed on PBMCs. The origin of the receptors is a middle-aged woman in good health and CMV-seronegative.

This clone was seen once. This chain uses TRBV6-1 with TRBJ1-2; TRBD1 aligns across 7 bases. V shed 6 bases and J 6 bases; nucleotides not matched to a gene: 4. Per germline, CDR1 MNHNS and CDR2 SASEGT. The length of the CDR3 is 12 residues. In nucleotides, the CDR3 is TGTGCCAGCAGAGGTGACAGGGATGGCTACACCTTC. This translates into CASRGDRDGYTF.

This chain links TRBV10-1 with TRBJ1-4; the match to TRBD1 covers 8 bases. Germline V gene sequence: CDR1 WNHNN, CDR2 SYGVQD (reference sequence). The CDR3 totals 14 residues. V lost 5 bases and J lost 7; bases outside the gene matches: 6. In nucleotides, the CDR3 is TGCGCCAGCAGTCCCGGGACAGGAGGTGAAAAACTGTTTTTT. The encoded protein is CASSPGTGGEKLFF.

J is TRBJ2-6 and V is TRBV27, with 9 positions matching TRBD1. There are 19 residues in the CDR3. With 6 bases clipped from V and 4 bases from J, the junction kept 16 bases outside the gene matches. Germline V gene data show CDR1 as MNHEY and CDR2 as SMNVEV (reference sequence). This CDR3 is CASSARDRVWGPGANVLTF. The CDR3 coding sequence is TGTGCCAGCAGCGCCCGGGACAGGGTTTGGGGACCCGGGGCCAACGTCCTGACTTTC.

A few counts support this clone. This chain links TRBV4-1 with TRBJ2-3, with a possible D match to TRBD2 (6 bases). Trimming left V 0 bases short and J 5 bases short, with 9 bases between. In germline, CDR1 is MGHRA, CDR2 YSYEKL. The CDR3 is 14 residues long. Here the CDR3 reads CASSQEGGGDTQYF. As DNA, the CDR3 is TGCGCCAGCAGCCAAGAGGGGGGAGGAGATACGCAGTATTTT.

This chain joins TRBV6-4 and TRBJ1-2, with D unclear. The CDR3 is 15 residues long. Trimming took 2 bases from V and 4 from J, leaving 14 bases between them. Germline-derived CDR1 and CDR2 are MRHNA and SNTAGT. This CDR3 reads CASSDPDAAIYGYTF. As DNA, the CDR3 is TGTGCCAGCAGTGACCCTGATGCGGCCATCTATGGCTACACCTTC.

In regard to this clone: The junction shows a germline mismatch at one end, possibly a read error. The V and J genes are TRBV27 and TRBJ2-1; 13 bases align to TRBD2. The length of the CDR3 is 13 residues. Looked up from germline, CDR1 is MNHEY and CDR2 is SMNVEV (reference sequence). The CDR3 loop is CASSSGLAGAPLF. The CDR3 bases are TGTGCCAGCAGTTCCGGACTAGCGGGGGCACCTCTCTTC.

V usage is TRBV10-3 and J usage is TRBJ1-1; D remains ambiguous. The germline gives CDR1 ENHRY, CDR2 SYGVKD. The V gene lost 7 bases and the J gene lost 7 bases, with 13 bases spanning the gap. The length of the CDR3 is 12 residues. Written as DNA, the CDR3 is TGTGCCATCAAAACCGGCGGCAGTGAAGCTTTCTTT. This encodes CAIKTGGSEAFF.

This sequence joins TRBV6-5 and TRBJ2-3; unclear D gene. CDR3 length: 14 residues. V was pared by 6 bases and J by 0 bases, with 10 bases between. The germline V gene encodes CDR1 MNHEY and CDR2 SVGAGI. CDR3 protein: CASRARLSTDTQYF. The CDR3 DNA follows: TGTGCCAGCAGAGCCCGTCTTAGCACAGATACGCAGTATTTT.

V and J are TRBV5-1 and TRBJ1-2; weak D call: TRBD1 (6 bases). The CDR3 totals 14 residues. CDR1 and CDR2 from the germline V gene are SGHRS and YFSETQ. Trimming stripped 2 bases from V and 6 bases from J, with 14 bases between. This CDR3 reads CASSFGGRGDGYTF. The DNA for the CDR3 is TGCGCCAGCAGCTTCGGAGGCAGGGGAGATGGCTACACCTTC.

Only one count was recorded for this clone. The chain employs TRBV28 and TRBJ2-3; 10 nucleotides match TRBD2. Germline assignment: CDR1 MDHEN and CDR2 SYDVKM. The junction had 11 bases not matched to a gene; V was cut back by 10 bases and J by 1 base. This CDR3 is 16 amino acids long. CDR3 in DNA: TGTGCCACTGGGGGGGTCCTAGCGGGGGGCACAGATACGCAGTATTTT. As protein: CATGGVLAGGTDTQYF.

The rearrangement links TRBV9 to TRBJ2-2; 7 nucleotides agree with TRBD2. Germline values: CDR1 SGDLS, CDR2 YYNGEE. The CDR3 covers 17 residues. After removal of 3 bases from V and 3 bases from J, the junction contained 11 bases not matched to a gene. CDR3 in amino acids: CASSAETGTTYTGELFF. The CDR3 DNA is TGTGCCAGCAGCGCGGAGACCGGGACTACATACACCGGGGAGCTGTTTTTT.

The gene calls are TRBV27 and TRBJ1-1; 10 positions match TRBD1. The CDR3 extends over 15 amino acids. Germline CDR1 reads MNHEY; CDR2 reads SMNVEV (reference sequence). Losses at the gene ends were 6 bases for V and 0 bases for J; bases not matched to a gene: 4. The CDR3: CASRRQGAMNTEAFF. In DNA, the CDR3 is TGTGCCAGCAGGCGACAGGGGGCCATGAACACTGAAGCTTTCTTT.

This clone came up a few times. This chain joins TRBV27 and TRBJ1-1; a weak D match, TRBD1 (5 bases). Germline CDR1 MNHEY, CDR2 SMNVEV (reference sequence). V lost 9 bases and J 3 bases, leaving 26 bases between the germline ends. The CDR3 extends over 17 amino acids. The CDR3 is CASHKTTWQGGDTEAFF. CDR3 nucleotide sequence: TGTGCCAGTCACAAGACCACCTGGCAGGGAGGCGACACTGAAGCTTTCTTT.

This sequence joins TRBV18 and TRBJ2-1, with D possibly matching TRBD2 (7 bases). The germline gives CDR1 KGHSH, CDR2 LQKENI. The CDR3 runs 15 residues. V lost 2 bases to trimming and J lost 4 bases, with 12 bases between them. The CDR3 protein is CASSPIAGAYNEQFF. In nucleotides, the CDR3 is TGTGCCAGCTCACCAATCGCGGGGGCTTACAATGAGCAGTTCTTC.

This clone was recorded a few times. The chain carries TRBV6-1 and TRBJ2-7; D perhaps matches TRBD1 (7 bases). CDR1 is MNHNS, CDR2 SASEGT, per germline. V lost 2 bases, J lost 0 bases, and 11 bases lay in between. This CDR3 spans 15 amino acids. The CDR3 spells CASSESQGGSYEQYF. CDR3 in DNA: TGTGCCAGCAGTGAAAGTCAGGGGGGCTCCTACGAGCAGTACTTC.

Note on this clone: One end of the junction fails to match germline, which may point to a read error. The CDR3 DNA sequence: TGTGCCAGCAGCGTAGAAGCCGGGGGGATTATGAACTTC. This gives the protein CASSVEAGGIMNF. The V and J genes are TRBV9 and TRBJ2-4; 7 nucleotides line up with TRBD2. This CDR3 is built from 13 residues. Germline CDR1 is SGDLS and CDR2 is YYNGEE.

In DNA, the CDR3 is TGTGCCAGTTCAGGGGGCGCTGGGGCCAACGTCCTGACTTTC. Translation: CASSGGAGANVLTF. J is TRBJ2-6 and V is TRBV19, with 8 positions matching TRBD1. V lost 8 bases, J lost 2 bases, and 2 bases stayed unmatched. Germline loops: CDR1 LNHDA, CDR2 SQIVND (reference sequence). The CDR3 loop spans 14 amino acids.

CDR3 residues: CASTEGQGWDTEAFF. In nucleotides, the CDR3 is TGTGCCAGCACCGAGGGACAGGGGTGGGACACTGAAGCTTTCTTT. This sequence joins TRBV2 and TRBJ1-1, with 10 nucleotides matching TRBD1. The CDR3 spans 15 residues. The germline V gene has CDR1 SNHLY and CDR2 FYNNEI. V was clipped by 7 bases and J by 3 bases; unmatched bases: 8.

The chain is built from TRBV28 and TRBJ2-6; 7 nucleotides match TRBD1. With V trimmed by 4 bases and J by 0 bases, 15 bases remained unmatched. Germline CDR1 reads MDHEN; CDR2 reads SYDVKM. CDR3 length equals 20 residues. Written as DNA, the CDR3 is TGTGCCAGCAGTTCAAGAGGGACAGTAAAGACCTTCTCTGGGGCCAACGTCCTGACTTTC. Translated: CASSSRGTVKTFSGANVLTF.

The J gene is TRBJ1-4, the V gene TRBV5-6; 8 nucleotides line up with TRBD1. The CDR3 length is 15 residues. The germline CDR1 and CDR2 sequences are SGHDT and YYEEEE. The trim removed 2 bases at V and 8 bases at J, leaving 8 bases unmatched. Here the CDR3 reads CASSLKGTGGEKLFF. The CDR3 nucleotides read TGTGCCAGCAGCTTAAAGGGGACAGGAGGCGAAAAACTGTTTTTT.

CDR3 protein: CASSLRGTGTGELFF. As DNA, the CDR3 is TGTGCCAGCAGCTTAAGGGGCACAGGGACCGGGGAGCTGTTTTTT. J is TRBJ2-2 and V is TRBV7-2; perhaps TRBD1 as D (6 bases). The CDR3 has 15 residues. Germline V gives CDR1 SGHTA, CDR2 FQGNSA. Trimming cost V 2 bases and J 5 bases, with 12 bases left between them.

V and J are TRBV9 and TRBJ2-5; D gene ambiguous. Germline V gives CDR1 SGDLS, CDR2 YYNGEE. This CDR3 region has 14 residues. Between the trimmed V and J ends, which lost 0 bases and 0 bases, there was a span of 6 bases. CDR3 sequence: CASSVALYQETQYF. The CDR3 bases are TGTGCCAGCAGCGTAGCCCTCTACCAAGAGACCCAGTACTTC. The full variable domain, completed using reference TRBV9 and TRBJ2-5, is DSGVTQTPKHLITATGQRVTLRCSPRSGDLSVYWYQQSLDQGLQFLIQYYNGEERAKGNILERFSAQQFPDLHSELNLSSLELGDSALYFCASSVALYQETQYFGPGTRLLVL.

The CDR3 loop is CASSKVGTGIAEAFF. CDR3 sequence (DNA): TGTGCCAGCAGCAAAGTCGGGACAGGGATTGCCGAAGCTTTCTTT. The rearrangement joins TRBV7-2 to TRBJ1-1; 9 nucleotides align to TRBD1. The germline CDR1 and CDR2 sequences are SGHTA and FQGNSA. The CDR3 spans 15 residues. Unmatched junction bases numbered 12, after V lost 5 bases and J lost 8 bases.

The V and J genes are TRBV5-3 and TRBJ1-5, with 7 bases fitting TRBD1. TRBV5-3 is reported as an ORF; its role is uncertain. V gave up 4 bases and J gave up 7 bases; unmatched junction bases: 8. The CDR3 is made up of 14 amino acids. The CDR3 nucleotides are TGTGCCAGAAGCGGGTACAGGGGCGGACAGCCCCAGCATTTT. It specifies CARSGYRGGQPQHF.

V and J are TRBV6-4 and TRBJ2-3, with D perhaps TRBD1 (5 bases). The germline V gene encodes CDR1 MRHNA and CDR2 SNTAGT. This CDR3 is built from 16 residues. V lost 0 bases to trimming and J lost 0 bases, with 10 bases between them. CDR3 amino acids: CASSDSGRASTDTQYF. The DNA for the CDR3 is TGTGCCAGCAGTGACTCGGGCAGGGCTAGCACAGATACGCAGTATTTT.

The rearrangement links TRBV6-1 to TRBJ1-2; 7 bases fit TRBD1. This CDR3 region has 17 residues. The germline gives CDR1 MNHNS, CDR2 SASEGT. V shed 4 bases, J shed 3 bases, and the junction held 14 bases outside the gene matches. CDR3 nucleotides: TGTGCCAGCAGTGGCCGGGACAGCAAGTCCGTACACTATGGCTACACCTTC. Residues: CASSGRDSKSVHYGYTF.

J is TRBJ1-1 and V is TRBV28; D possibly corresponds to TRBD1 (6 bases). CDR1 and CDR2 (germline): MDHEN, SYDVKM. This CDR3 is built from 14 residues. V lost 5 bases and J 7 bases, leaving 17 bases between the germline ends. The CDR3 region has the DNA TGTGCCAGCAGTACCCCGGGGCAGGGGTTTGAAGCTTTCTTT. This codes for CASSTPGQGFEAFF.

CDR3 amino acids: CASSGLAGGNEQFF. Here the CDR3 DNA reads TGTGCCAGCAGCGGACTAGCGGGGGGTAATGAGCAGTTCTTC. The chain joins TRBV28 to TRBJ2-1; TRBD2 aligns across 14 bases. CDR1 is MDHEN and CDR2 is SYDVKM in the germline V gene. J was trimmed by 7 bases and V by 6 bases; bases with no gene match: 2. The CDR3 has 14 amino acids.